A selection of T cell receptor beta chains follows, all from one sample in a study of T cell repertoires in ileal Crohn's disease. Generated by immunoSEQ multiplex PCR, the TCRdb table keeps only in-frame clones and is missing some. In the table there are 5,300 or so clones, roughly 87% of which are singletons. The specimen was ileal tissue. Receptor source: an adult with Crohn's disease. Both conserved end residues are part of each CDR3. D genes are given only for firm matches. A clone size is listed for some rows: how often the clone was seen (once, few, many), or a class if it is expanded.

v_call: TRBV2; clone_size: few; d_call: TRBD1; j_call: TRBJ1-2; cdr3_length: 11; cdr3_nt: TGTGCCAGCGGGACAGGGGGCGCCTACACCTTC; cdr3_aa: CASGTGGAYTF
v_call: TRBV28; clone_size: NA; d_call: TRBD2; j_call: TRBJ2-1; cdr3_length: 16; cdr3_nt: TGTGCCAGCAGCCCTACACTAGCGGGGGGGCCGGTTGAGCAGTTCTTC; cdr3_aa: CASSPTLAGGPVEQFF
v_call: TRBV28; clone_size: NA; d_call: NA; j_call: TRBJ2-7; cdr3_length: 13; cdr3_nt: TGTGCCAGCAGTTTACCGGGCTACGGCGAGCAGTACTTC; cdr3_aa: CASSLPGYGEQYF
v_call: TRBV29-1; clone_size: NA; d_call: TRBD1; j_call: TRBJ1-2; cdr3_length: 20; cdr3_nt: TGCAGCGTTGAAGCAATTTTAGGTGATCCAGGGGGCGACGCTAACTATGGCTACACCTTC; cdr3_aa: CSVEAILGDPGGDANYGYTF
v_call: TRBV27; clone_size: large; d_call: NA; j_call: TRBJ2-1; cdr3_length: 13; cdr3_nt: TGTGCCAGCAGTTTATTTGGGAATAATGAGCAGTTCTTC; cdr3_aa: CASSLFGNNEQFF
v_call: TRBV4-1; clone_size: NA; d_call: TRBD1; j_call: TRBJ2-3; cdr3_length: 17; cdr3_nt: TGCGCCAGCAGCCCTCATACAGGGGATGTTGGCACAGATACGCAGTATTTT; cdr3_aa: CASSPHTGDVGTDTQYF
v_call: TRBV2; clone_size: NA; d_call: NA; j_call: TRBJ2-2; cdr3_length: 12; cdr3_nt: TGTGCCAGCAGTCGACAGACCGGGGAGCTGTTTTTT; cdr3_aa: CASSRQTGELFF
v_call: TRBV28; clone_size: NA; d_call: NA; j_call: TRBJ2-1; cdr3_length: 15; cdr3_nt: TGTGCCAGCAGTCTCGGGGGCGCTAACTACAATGAGCAGTTCTTC; cdr3_aa: CASSLGGANYNEQFF
v_call: TRBV18; clone_size: NA; d_call: NA; j_call: TRBJ2-7; cdr3_length: 16; cdr3_nt: TGTGCCAGCTCACCTTGGAGCGGTTCGGGCCTCTACGAGCAGTACTTC; cdr3_aa: CASSPWSGSGLYEQYF
v_call: TRBV5-4; clone_size: NA; d_call: TRBD2; j_call: TRBJ2-1; cdr3_length: 15; cdr3_nt: TGTGCCAGCAGGTCCGGGACTAGCGGGTACAATGAGCAGTTCTTC; cdr3_aa: CASRSGTSGYNEQFF
v_call: TRBV18; clone_size: NA; d_call: TRBD1; j_call: TRBJ1-2; cdr3_length: 15; cdr3_nt: TGTGCCAGCTCACCAGAGCTTACAGGGGGCCGTGGCTACACCTTC; cdr3_aa: CASSPELTGGRGYTF
v_call: TRBV19; clone_size: NA; d_call: NA; j_call: TRBJ2-1; cdr3_length: 12; cdr3_nt: TGTGCCAGTAGTGTGACTGGCAATGAGCAGTTCTTC; cdr3_aa: CASSVTGNEQFF
v_call: TRBV10-3; clone_size: NA; d_call: TRBD1; j_call: TRBJ1-3; cdr3_length: 15; cdr3_nt: TGTGCCATCAGTGAAGGGGGCAACTCTGGAAACACCATATATTTT; cdr3_aa: CAISEGGNSGNTIYF